A single sample is the source of the 5 T cell receptor beta chains below, sequenced in a study of cytomegalovirus exposure and HLA in healthy donors. Libraries were prepared by immunoSEQ multiplex PCR; TCRdb keeps only in-frame clonotypes and omits some of them. The profile shows about 75,000 clones, 70% to 90% of them singletons. The sequenced sample consisted of PBMCs. These receptors all stem from a man aged 30 to 45 in good health and CMV-seronegative.

This chain links TRBV19 with TRBJ2-2; 9 bases fit TRBD2. V lost 8 bases and J lost 5; bases outside the gene matches: 9. The CDR3 contains 15 residues. Germline V lookup: CDR1 LNHDA, CDR2 SQIVND (reference sequence). CDR3 sequence (DNA): TGTGCCAGTCAAGGGCGGGAGGGCCATACCGGGGAGCTGTTTTTT. It encodes CASQGREGHTGELFF.

The chain joins TRBV6-5 to TRBJ2-5; D remains ambiguous. The germline V and J ends were trimmed by 4 bases and 2 bases, with 14 bases remaining between them. Germline V gives CDR1 MNHEY, CDR2 SVGAGI. This CDR3 contains 15 residues. The DNA of the CDR3 is TGTGCCAGCAGTTCCCCCGCCGAGCGTCAAGAGACCCAGTACTTC. As protein: CASSSPAERQETQYF.

The V gene is TRBV19, the J gene TRBJ1-1; 7 bases fit TRBD1. V was clipped by 3 bases and J by 4 bases; unmatched bases: 11. The germline V gene has CDR1 LNHDA and CDR2 SQIVND (reference sequence). The CDR3 is made up of 16 amino acids. In DNA form, the CDR3 reads TGTGCCAGTAGTATTGTCGGGGACAGTCTACGCACTGAAGCTTTCTTT. It encodes CASSIVGDSLRTEAFF.

The chain combines TRBV2 with TRBJ2-1, with 8 bases matching TRBD2. The CDR3 consists of 14 residues. The V and J ends lost 7 bases and 6 bases, in that order; junction bases with no gene match: 8. Per the germline V gene, CDR1 is SNHLY and CDR2 is FYNNEI. For the CDR3, the DNA is TGTGCCAGCAAACTAACCGGGACTAGCAATGAGCAGTTCTTC. Its protein product is CASKLTGTSNEQFF.

The V call is TRBV5-1, the J call TRBJ1-1; TRBD1 might be the D (6 bases). Germline V gene lookup returns CDR1 SGHRS and CDR2 YFSETQ. The CDR3 is 17 residues long. Trimming stripped 0 bases from V and 4 bases from J, with 19 bases between. CDR3 sequence: CASSLDFTGLLFTEAFF. The CDR3 coding sequence is TGCGCCAGCAGCTTGGATTTTACAGGGTTGTTATTCACTGAAGCTTTCTTT.